This T cell receptor (beta chain) was recorded in a study of early T cells in non-severe SARS-CoV-2 infection. Study as a whole: Sequencing input comprised bulk RNA from unsorted whole blood; chain pairing was not available.

CDR1 is LNHDA and CDR2 is SQIVND in the germline V gene (reference sequence). Trimming removed 3 bases at V and 3 bases at J, with 12 bases between. This CDR3 has 14 residues. A remark on this clonotype: The antigen is undetermined.

Study conclusions and caveats: Missing private and CD4 specificities, VDJdb matching favored anti-spike CD8 responses.

Unique molecular identifier tags were affixed to discrete cDNA molecules. TCRdb reprocessed the 5' RACE reads via MiXCR and lists one record per CDR3 protein. The profile shows approximately 70,000 distinct CDR3 sequences, about 13% of them singletons. The clonotype comes from an adult who was a healthcare worker with PCR-confirmed SARS-CoV-2 infection or an uninfected control (not recorded which). The chain is built from TRBV19 and TRBJ2-7; D perhaps matches TRBD2 (5 bases). Sample: whole blood. The CDR3 DNA reads as TGTGCCAGTAGTATTTCTGCGGGCAACTACGAGCAGTACTTC. Translating gives CASSISAGNYEQYF.